The sequence of this T cell receptor (beta chain) was determined in a study of CD8 T cells in ankylosing spondylitis. Study results and caveats: Peripheral blood held disease-linked clones only at relatively low frequency, and these were CD8+. As reported, disease-linked clones showed significant enrichment in matched ankylosing spondylitis synovial fluid. Reactive arthritis synovial fluid and blood were previously reported to contain some motif variants.

The sample holds many counts of this clonotype. Its antigen is as yet unknown. Preparation of TCR beta libraries was done by quantitative 5'-RACE with molecular barcodes. One entry per CDR3 protein, called by TCRdb with MiXCR from the 5' RACE reads. The repertoire holds some 140,000 distinct CDR3 sequences, with 7% to 10% as singletons. The J segment lost 9 bases and the V segment lost 7 bases, leaving 14 bases of the junction unmatched. The CDR3 length is 16 residues. Specimen: synovial fluid, either unsorted or a sorted T cell fraction (not recorded which). The receptor was isolated from a male donor with ankylosing spondylitis. The chain combines TRBV12-3 or TRBV12-4 with TRBJ2-1; 11 bases fit TRBD2. The CDR3 nucleotides read TGTGCCAGCACCCTAAGGGGTAGCGGGAGGGTTGGTGAGCAGTTCTTC. Translated: CASTLRGSGRVGEQFF.